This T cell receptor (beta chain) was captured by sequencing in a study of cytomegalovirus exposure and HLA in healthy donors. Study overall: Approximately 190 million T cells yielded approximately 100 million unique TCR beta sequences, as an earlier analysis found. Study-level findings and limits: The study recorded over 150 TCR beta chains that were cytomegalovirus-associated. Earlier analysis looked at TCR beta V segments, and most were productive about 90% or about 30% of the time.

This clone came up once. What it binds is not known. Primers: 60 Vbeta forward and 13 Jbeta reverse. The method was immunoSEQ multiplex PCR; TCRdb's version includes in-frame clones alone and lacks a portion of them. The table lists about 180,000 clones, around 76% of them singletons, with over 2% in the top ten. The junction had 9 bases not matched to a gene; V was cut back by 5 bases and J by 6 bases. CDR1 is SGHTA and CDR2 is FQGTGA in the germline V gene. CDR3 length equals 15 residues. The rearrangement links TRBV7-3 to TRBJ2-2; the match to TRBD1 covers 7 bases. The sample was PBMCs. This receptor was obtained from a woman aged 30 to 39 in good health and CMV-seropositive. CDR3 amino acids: CASSLRQGGAGELFF. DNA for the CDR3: TGTGCCAGCAGCCTCCGACAGGGTGGGGCCGGGGAGCTGTTTTTT.